This T cell receptor beta chain was sequenced during a study of T cells in Graves' hyperthyroidism and ophthalmopathy. Study as a whole: Pretreatment peripheral blood was obtained at initial diagnosis.

Fresh peripheral blood, about 9.6 ml, yielded the PBMCs. This clonotype was detected ten times or more. TCR beta CDR3 region amplification was performed from RNA transcripts. TCR CDR3 regions were first amplified by RT-PCR with HTBI primers. TCRdb reprocessed the multiplex PCR reads with MiXCR, giving one entry per CDR3 protein. The table shows 640,000 or so distinct CDR3 sequences, with about 15% occurring only once. The CDR3 is 13 residues long. From germline, CDR1 is SGHAT and CDR2 FQNNGV. V shed 5 bases and J shed 6 bases, with 10 bases lying between them. This clonotype was sampled from a woman in her 40s with Graves' ophthalmopathy. Sequenced: blood. The chain links TRBV11-2 to TRBJ2-2; no firm D call. The CDR3 loop reads CASSRVFSGELFF. CDR3 sequence (DNA): TGTGCCAGCAGCAGGGTATTTTCCGGGGAGCTGTTTTTT.